Each of the 25 T cell receptor beta chains below was sequenced from the same sample in a study of neurological immune-mediated disorders. In TCRdb, the 5' RACE reads were re-called with MiXCR into one record per CDR3 protein. The sample lists about 35,000 distinct CDR3 sequences, 3.5% to 4% occurring once. The sample comprised PBMCs. The source of these receptors is a man aged 25-45 years with multiple sclerosis.

In this sample, this clonotype turned up a few times. The rearrangement uses TRBV10-3 and TRBJ2-7; D uncertain. Germline-derived CDR1 and CDR2 are ENHRY and SYGVKD. The CDR3 is 12 amino acids. Trimming removed 0 bases at V and 2 bases at J, with 2 bases between. This CDR3 reads CAISESAYEQYF. The CDR3 coding sequence is TGTGCCATCAGTGAGTCAGCCTACGAGCAGTACTTC.

This clonotype appeared many times. The chain links TRBV2 to TRBJ1-2, with D possibly matching TRBD1 (6 bases). Trimming stripped 11 bases from V and 8 bases from J, with 18 bases between. CDR3 length: 12 amino acids. Germline V lookup: CDR1 SNHLY, CDR2 FYNNEI. The CDR3 bases are TGTGCCCAATCCGGGGGCGCGATGGGCTACACCTTC. It is translated as CAQSGGAMGYTF.

This clonotype came up a few times. The rearrangement links TRBV5-6 to TRBJ1-1, with 8 bases matching TRBD1. The CDR3 covers 12 residues. Germline assignment: CDR1 SGHDT and CDR2 YYEEEE. The junction had 2 bases not matched to a gene; V was cut back by 2 bases and J by 8 bases. The CDR3 region has the DNA TGTGCCAGCAGCTTCCGGGACAGGGAAGCTTTCTTT. Amino acid sequence: CASSFRDREAFF.

In this sample, this clonotype turned up many times. The V call is TRBV12-3 or TRBV12-4, the J call TRBJ1-2, with D unresolved. The CDR3 covers 13 residues. Deletions cut 5 bases from V and 4 bases from J, with 11 bases between. The CDR3 DNA follows: TGTGCCAGCAGTCCCAAGGACCGCTATGGCTACACCTTC. Translating it yields CASSPKDRYGYTF.

This clonotype has ten or more counts. V is TRBV10-3 and J is TRBJ1-2; D is perhaps TRBD1 (6 bases). The germline gives CDR1 ENHRY, CDR2 SYGVKD. There are 15 residues in the CDR3. The V and J ends lost 2 bases and 2 bases respectively, with 12 bases between them. The CDR3 here is CAISEPAGANYGYTF. Written as DNA, the CDR3 is TGTGCCATCAGTGAGCCGGCAGGGGCGAACTATGGCTACACCTTC.

The chain joins TRBV29-1 to TRBJ1-2, with a weak D call TRBD1 (5 bases). V lost 6 bases and J lost 5, with 16 bases in between. This CDR3 region has 13 residues. In germline, CDR1 is SQVTM, CDR2 ANQGSEA. The CDR3 region has the DNA TGCAGCGTGGGACTTACCTTGGGTTATGGCTACACCTTC. It is translated as CSVGLTLGYGYTF.

There are many counts of this clonotype. V is TRBV7-9 and J is TRBJ2-7; D not resolved. Germline CDR1 reads SEHNR; CDR2 reads FQNEAQ (reference sequence). V shed 1 base and J shed 3 bases, with 10 bases lying between them. The length of the CDR3 is 14 residues. DNA for the CDR3: TGTGCCAGCAGCTTAGTCGCTCTGGGCTACGAGCAGTACTTC. Residues: CASSLVALGYEQYF.

This clonotype is labeled as medium-sized (0.01 to 0.1%). The chain joins TRBV29-1 to TRBJ2-5; 9 bases are shared with TRBD1. The germline CDR1 and CDR2 sequences are SQVTM and ANQGSEA. This CDR3 contains 12 residues. Losses at the gene ends were 4 bases for V and 10 bases for J; bases not matched to a gene: 7. DNA of the CDR3: TGCAGCGTTGGAGGGGACAGGGACATCCAGTACTTC. Its protein product is CSVGGDRDIQYF.

This clonotype was seen at least ten times. The chain combines TRBV6-6 with TRBJ2-1, with D tentatively TRBD1 (6 bases). The CDR3 runs 13 residues. V lost 7 bases and J lost 12, with 19 bases in between. The V gene's germline CDR1 is MNHNY and CDR2 SVGAGI (reference sequence). Here the CDR3 DNA reads TGTGCCAGCACCAAAACTACAGGGTACGTGCAGTTCTTC. The encoded protein is CASTKTTGYVQFF.

This clonotype was detected ten times or more. Compared with germline, one end of the junction differs, possibly owing to a read error. The chain carries TRBV13 and TRBJ2-7; 10 nucleotides agree with TRBD1. The CDR3 is 19 residues long. Germline CDR1 is PRHDT and CDR2 is FYEKMQ (reference sequence). CDR3 amino acids: CASSIGDPWDRGMGYEQYF. The CDR3 region has the DNA TGTGCCAGCAGCATAGGGGATCCCTGGGACAGGGGAATGGGCTACGAGCAGTACTTC.

In this sample, this clonotype turned up many times. The gene calls are TRBV12-3 or TRBV12-4 and TRBJ1-2, with unresolved D. Trimming took off 3 bases at V and 5 bases at J, with 16 bases between the two ends. This CDR3 is 15 amino acids long. Written as DNA, the CDR3 is TGTGCCAGCAGTTTTGGGAGCCTCCCGGGTTATGGCTACACCTTC. Translated, it gives CASSFGSLPGYGYTF.

This clonotype was counted many times. The V call is TRBV9, the J call TRBJ1-2, with D perhaps TRBD1 (6 bases). CDR1 SGDLS and CDR2 YYNGEE come from the germline V gene. The CDR3 has 15 amino acids. The germline V and J ends were trimmed by 0 bases and 3 bases, with 12 bases remaining between them. In nucleotides, the CDR3 is TGTGCCAGCAGCGTAGCTACGGACAGTCACTATGGCTACACCTTC. It encodes CASSVATDSHYGYTF.

A few counts support this clonotype. V is TRBV20-1 and J is TRBJ1-1; 9 bases are shared with TRBD1. This CDR3 region has 13 residues. The germline gives CDR1 DFQATT, CDR2 SNEGSKA (reference sequence). V was clipped by 6 bases and J by 3 bases; unmatched bases: 5. Written as DNA, the CDR3 is TGCAGTGCCAACAGGGGGCAGGACACTGAAGCTTTCTTT. Translating it yields CSANRGQDTEAFF.

This clonotype was seen more than once but under ten times. The chain uses TRBV5-1 and TRBJ1-3; D remains unclear. V gave up 5 bases and J gave up 0 bases, with 12 bases separating them. Per germline, CDR1 SGHRS and CDR2 YFSETQ. The CDR3 consists of 15 residues. In DNA form, the CDR3 reads TGCGCCAGCAGAGGCGGGAGCCCCTCTGGAAACACCATATATTTT. Its translation: CASRGGSPSGNTIYF.

The chain employs TRBV5-5 and TRBJ1-5; D is uncertain. The CDR3 spans 14 residues. Trimming removed 0 bases at V and 6 bases at J, with 10 bases between. CDR1 is SGHKS and CDR2 is YYEKEE in the germline V gene (reference sequence). CDR3 nucleotides: TGTGCCAGCAGCTTGGAAGTAGGGTTTCAGCCCCAGCATTTT. As protein: CASSLEVGFQPQHF. The full variable domain, in which reference TRBV5-5 and TRBJ1-5 provide the parts outside the CDR3, is DAGVTQSPTHLIKTRGQQVTLRCSPISGHKSVSWYQQVLGQGPQFIFQYYEKEERGRGNFPDRFSARQFPNYSSELNVNALLLGDSALYLCASSLEVGFQPQHFGDGTRLSIL.

Many counts were recorded for this clonotype. The CDR3 bases are TGTGCCAGCAGCTTGGCGCCTTATAGCGGAGATACGCAGTATTTT. As protein: CASSLAPYSGDTQYF. The chain combines TRBV5-5 with TRBJ2-3, with D maybe TRBD2 (6 bases). This CDR3 spans 15 amino acids. Trimming pared 0 bases from V and 5 bases from J, leaving 13 bases between. Germline CDR1 and CDR2: SGHKS and YYEKEE (reference sequence).

Many counts were recorded for this clonotype. The chain recombines TRBV4-1 with TRBJ2-1, with TRBD2 matching over 8 bases. The length of the CDR3 is 17 residues. Germline CDR1 reads MGHRA; CDR2 reads YSYEKL. V shed 1 base, J shed 9 bases, and the junction held 14 bases outside the gene matches. CDR3 DNA sequence: TGCGCCAGCAGCCAAGTCGATATGGGACTAGTCTCTGGTGAGCAGTTCTTC. Amino acids: CASSQVDMGLVSGEQFF.

This clonotype was counted at least ten times. The J gene is TRBJ1-5, the V gene TRBV2, with a tentative D call TRBD1 (6 bases). The CDR3 length is 12 residues. The germline gives CDR1 SNHLY, CDR2 FYNNEI. Between the trimmed V and J ends, which lost 7 bases and 11 bases, there was a span of 15 bases. CDR3 bases: TGTGCCAGCACCCTTACAGGGAAGGCCCAGCATTTT. It translates to CASTLTGKAQHF.

This sequence joins TRBV12-3 or TRBV12-4 and TRBJ2-3; tentatively, D is TRBD2 (6 bases). The CDR3 length is 15 residues. Deletions cut 2 bases from V and 0 bases from J, with 9 bases between. This chain's CDR3 is CASSLPAGSTDTQYF. The CDR3 bases are TGTGCCAGCAGTTTACCTGCGGGAAGCACAGATACGCAGTATTTT.

This clonotype was found many times. A junction boundary mismatches the germline segment, possibly from a read error. The chain employs TRBV10-3 and TRBJ1-6; D perhaps matches TRBD1 (5 bases). The CDR3 loop spans 13 amino acids. The germline V gene encodes CDR1 ENHRY and CDR2 SYGVKD. CDR3: CAITEQAGSPLNF. CDR3 bases: TGTGCCATCACTGAACAGGCAGGTTCACCCCTCAACTTT.

This clonotype appeared a few times. The V gene is TRBV20-1, the J gene TRBJ2-5; 15 bases are shared with TRBD2. This CDR3 comprises 16 residues. CDR1 and CDR2 from the germline V gene are DFQATT and SNEGSKA (reference sequence). V lost 5 bases, J lost 5 bases, and 9 bases stayed unmatched. CDR3 in DNA: TGCAGTGCTCCACGGACTAGCGGGGGGGCCTACGAGACCCAGTACTTC. Encoded protein: CSAPRTSGGAYETQYF.

This clonotype was observed many times. CDR3 in amino acids: CASSLREGAHHNSPLHF. The CDR3 coding sequence is TGTGCCAGCAGCTTGCGTGAGGGGGCCCATCATAATTCACCCCTCCACTTT. The J gene is TRBJ1-6, the V gene TRBV5-6, with 7 bases matching TRBD1. The CDR3 is 17 residues long. The V segment lost 1 base and the J segment 5 bases; nucleotides outside the gene matches: 9. Germline CDR1 is SGHDT and CDR2 is YYEEEE.

Sample share makes this clonotype medium-sized. J is TRBJ2-7 and V is TRBV20-1; 8 bases are shared with TRBD1. Germline V gene data show CDR1 as DFQATT and CDR2 as SNEGSKA (reference sequence). J lost 4 bases, V lost 0 bases, and 8 bases had no gene match. The CDR3 has 15 amino acids. Here the CDR3 DNA reads TGCAGTGCTAGAGACCCCACCCAGGGGGCATACGAGCAGTACTTC. Its translation: CSARDPTQGAYEQYF.

The chain is built from TRBV5-5 and TRBJ1-2; D uncertain. The V end lost 4 bases, the J end lost 2 bases, and 6 bases lay between the germline ends. Looked up from germline, CDR1 is SGHKS and CDR2 is YYEKEE (reference sequence). This CDR3 is built from 12 residues. CDR3 sequence: CASSQENYGYTF. CDR3 coding DNA: TGTGCCAGCAGCCAGGAGAACTATGGCTACACCTTC.

A remark on this clonotype: This sequence may be a read error, since a much larger clone differs from it by one base. Without the conserved terminal phenylalanine or tryptophan, this CDR3 likely stems from a read error. This sequence joins TRBV7-2 and TRBJ2-5; unclear D gene. CDR1 is SGHTA and CDR2 is FQGNSA in the germline V gene. The CDR3 is 11 residues long. Trimming shortened V by 3 bases and J by 4 bases, and 3 bases separated the two germline ends. CDR3 in amino acids: CASSFGETQYY. The CDR3 DNA follows: TGTGCCAGCAGCTTTGGAGAGACCCAGTACTAC.